This T cell receptor beta chain was recovered during a study of cytomegalovirus exposure and HLA in healthy donors. Study information: Earlier findings included some 120 million unique TCR beta sequences obtained from 150 million to 200 million T cells.

The PCR was carried out with 60 Vbeta primers and 13 Jbeta primers. The data were produced by immunoSEQ multiplex PCR, yet TCRdb's version contains in-frame clones alone and is incomplete. This table holds about 150,000 clones, 84% found once. Study-level points and caveats: A list of approximately 150 TCR beta chains associated with cytomegalovirus was given.

Germline assignment: CDR1 SGHRS and CDR2 YFSETQ. V lost 0 bases to trimming and J lost 0 bases, with 13 bases between them. CDR3 size: 17 residues. Regarding this clone: Its target is not known.

The chain uses TRBV5-1 and TRBJ2-1; no firm D call. The TCR sequence derives from a boy aged 2 to 10 in good health and CMV-seronegative. Sequencing was carried out using PBMCs. In DNA form, the CDR3 reads TGCGCCAGCAGCTTGGGAGGCGGAGACCCCTCCTACAATGAGCAGTTCTTC. It codes for CASSLGGGDPSYNEQFF. The whole variable domain, remainder taken from reference TRBV5-1 and TRBJ2-1, is KAGVTQTPRYLIKTRGQQVTLSCSPISGHRSVSWYQQTPGQGLQFLFEYFSETQRNKGNFPGRFSGRQFSNSRSEMNVSTLELGDSALYLCASSLGGGDPSYNEQFFGPGTRLTVL.